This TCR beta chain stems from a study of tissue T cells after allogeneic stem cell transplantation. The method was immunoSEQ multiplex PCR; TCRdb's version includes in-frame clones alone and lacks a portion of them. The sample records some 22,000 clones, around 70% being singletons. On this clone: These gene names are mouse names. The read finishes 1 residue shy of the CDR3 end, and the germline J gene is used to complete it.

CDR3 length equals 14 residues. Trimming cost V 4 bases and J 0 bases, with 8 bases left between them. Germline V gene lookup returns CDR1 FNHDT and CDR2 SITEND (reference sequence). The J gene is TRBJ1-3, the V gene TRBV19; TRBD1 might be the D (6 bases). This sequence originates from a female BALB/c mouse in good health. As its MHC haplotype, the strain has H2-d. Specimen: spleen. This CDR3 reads CASSHRDSGNTLYF. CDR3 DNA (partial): TGTGCCAGCAGTCACAGGGATTCTGGAAATACGCTCTAT.